One sample yielded the 24 T cell receptor beta chains listed below, sequenced in a study of early T cells in non-severe SARS-CoV-2 infection. In TCRdb, the 5' RACE reads were re-called with MiXCR into one record per CDR3 protein. This table has approximately 56,000 distinct CDR3 sequences, approximately 10% appearing once. The sample was whole blood. The receptors originated from an adult who was a healthcare worker with PCR-confirmed SARS-CoV-2 infection or an uninfected control (not recorded which).

V gene TRBV6-5 combines with J gene TRBJ1-1, with D maybe TRBD1 (6 bases). The germline CDR1 and CDR2 sequences are MNHEY and SVGAGI. V was shortened by 5 bases and J by 0 bases, with 13 bases between the two germline ends. The CDR3 is made up of 15 amino acids. The CDR3 here is CASSLGRGLNTEAFF. CDR3 DNA sequence: TGTGCCAGCAGTCTCGGCAGGGGCCTGAACACTGAAGCTTTCTTT.

Comment on this clonotype: A much larger clone sits a single nucleotide away, making a read error possible. Given the absence of the conserved phenylalanine or tryptophan at the CDR3 end, a read error is likely. V gene TRBV12-3 or TRBV12-4 combines with J gene TRBJ2-1; 10 nucleotides align to TRBD1. This CDR3 has 14 residues. J lost 5 bases, V lost 7 bases, and 5 bases had no gene match. CDR3 in DNA: TGTGCCAGCATCTCCGGGACAGGGGACAATGAGCAGTTCATC. The encoded protein is CASISGTGDNEQFI.

As to this clonotype: This may be a read error, as it is one base from a much larger clone. The chain is built from TRBV3-1 and TRBJ1-1; 7 positions match TRBD1. Germline assignment: CDR1 LGHDT and CDR2 YNNKEL (reference sequence). This CDR3 spans 13 amino acids. With 10 bases clipped from V and 4 bases from J, the junction kept 9 bases outside the gene matches. CDR3 sequence reads: CANNLQGSTEAFF. The CDR3, as DNA: TGTGCCAACAACTTACAGGGGAGCACTGAAGCTTTCTTT.

Many counts were recorded for this clonotype. This chain uses TRBV20-1 with TRBJ1-1; no clear D. Trimming removed 4 bases from V and 0 bases from J, with 15 bases in between. The germline V gene has CDR1 DFQATT and CDR2 SNEGSKA (reference sequence). The length of the CDR3 is 15 residues. Here the CDR3 reads CSATNSGDLNTEAFF. In nucleotides, the CDR3 is TGCAGTGCTACGAACAGTGGGGATCTGAACACTGAAGCTTTCTTT.

This clonotype occurred many times. The chain is built from TRBV29-1 and TRBJ2-2; D might be TRBD1 (6 bases). V lost 6 bases and J 0 bases, leaving 8 bases between the germline ends. CDR1 and CDR2 (germline): SQVTM, ANQGSEA. This CDR3 is built from 13 residues. The CDR3 loop reads CSVGQTNTGELFF. CDR3 DNA sequence: TGCAGCGTCGGACAGACGAACACCGGGGAGCTGTTTTTT.

As regards this clonotype: This sequence may be a read error, since a much larger clone differs from it by one base. The chain carries TRBV7-2 and TRBJ1-1; D is unclear. The germline gives CDR1 SGHTA, CDR2 FQGNSA. This CDR3 is built from 14 residues. DNA for the CDR3: TGTGCCAGCAGCTTAACATTCACCCTGACTGAAGCTTCCTTT. Its translation: CASSLTFTLTEASF.

The table lists this clonotype with a few counts. The J gene is TRBJ2-7, the V gene TRBV29-1; 9 nucleotides align to TRBD1. J lost 6 bases, V lost 3 bases, and 9 bases had no gene match. The V gene's germline CDR1 is SQVTM and CDR2 ANQGSEA. CDR3 length: 14 residues. The CDR3, as DNA: TGCAGCGTTGACCAGACAGGGGGGTATGCCGAGCAGTACTTC. As protein: CSVDQTGGYAEQYF.

This clonotype has ten or more counts. As DNA, the CDR3 is TGTGCCAGCAGCTTGGGGACACTAAATCAGCCCCAGCATTTT. Amino acid sequence: CASSLGTLNQPQHF. The V and J genes are TRBV5-5 and TRBJ1-5; weak D call: TRBD1 (5 bases). V dropped 0 bases and J dropped 4 bases, with 8 bases sitting between them. Germline V gene lookup returns CDR1 SGHKS and CDR2 YYEKEE (reference sequence). This CDR3 comprises 14 residues.

This clonotype was seen at least ten times. The chain links TRBV11-2 to TRBJ2-1; TRBD2 matches 8 bases. This CDR3 contains 15 residues. V was pared by 2 bases and J by 6 bases, with 6 bases of the junction left unmatched. The V gene's germline CDR1 is SGHAT and CDR2 FQNNGV. CDR3 sequence: CASSLTGGLVNEQFF. The CDR3 DNA reads TGTGCCAGCAGCTTAACCGGGGGACTAGTCAATGAGCAGTTCTTC.

This clonotype was counted ten times or more. This sequence joins TRBV5-1 and TRBJ1-1; D is ambiguous. Germline V gives CDR1 SGHRS, CDR2 YFSETQ. CDR3 length: 13 residues. Trimming took 5 bases from V and 2 from J, leaving 10 bases between them. The CDR3 reads CASSFNINTEAFF. DNA for the CDR3: TGCGCCAGCAGTTTTAACATAAACACTGAAGCTTTCTTT. Complete variable domain (other parts from reference TRBV5-1 and TRBJ1-1): KAGVTQTPRYLIKTRGQQVTLSCSPISGHRSVSWYQQTPGQGLQFLFEYFSETQRNKGNFPGRFSGRQFSNSRSEMNVSTLELGDSALYLCASSFNINTEAFFGQGTRLTVV.

This clonotype was recorded at least ten times. This chain joins TRBV7-9 and TRBJ2-7; D may match TRBD1 or TRBD2 (6 bases each). This CDR3 spans 16 amino acids. Germline V gene lookup returns CDR1 SEHNR and CDR2 FQNEAQ (reference sequence). The V end lost 4 bases, the J end lost 2 bases, and 18 bases lay between the germline ends. The CDR3 bases are TGTGCCAGCAGCTGGAGGGACACAACGACCCCCTACGAGCAGTACTTC. It codes for CASSWRDTTTPYEQYF.

The rearrangement links TRBV6-2 or TRBV6-3 to TRBJ2-5; D remains ambiguous. CDR3 length: 13 residues. V shed 4 bases and J shed 2 bases, with 8 bases lying between them. Germline CDR1 is MNHEY and CDR2 is SVGEGT. The CDR3 loop reads CASSFDLQETQYF. In DNA, the CDR3 is TGTGCCAGCAGTTTCGACTTACAAGAGACCCAGTACTTC.

This clonotype was detected a few times. This rearrangement joins TRBV7-9 to TRBJ2-3; TRBD2 matches at 10 bases. The germline CDR1 and CDR2 sequences are SEHNR and FQNEAQ (reference sequence). The CDR3 has 16 amino acids. V was pared by 5 bases and J by 4 bases, with 9 bases of the junction left unmatched. The CDR3 here is CASSRALAGVSDTQYF. As DNA, the CDR3 is TGTGCCAGCAGCCGGGCCCTAGCGGGAGTTTCAGATACGCAGTATTTT.

This clonotype was recorded at least ten times. This rearrangement joins TRBV5-1 to TRBJ1-1; a possible D gene is TRBD1 (5 bases). The CDR3 sequence is 15 residues long. The germline gives CDR1 SGHRS, CDR2 YFSETQ. V dropped 0 bases and J dropped 3 bases, with 12 bases sitting between them. The CDR3 DNA reads as TGCGCCAGCAGCTTGGAAAGGGTAGGGGACACTGAAGCTTTCTTT. This encodes CASSLERVGDTEAFF.

On this clonotype: A read error is possible here, since a much larger clone lies one base away. The gene calls are TRBV12-5 and TRBJ2-6, with D tentatively TRBD1 (5 bases). In germline, CDR1 is LGHNT, CDR2 FRNRAP. There are 15 residues in the CDR3. The chain's CDR3 is CASGLGQSGANVPTF. The CDR3 DNA follows: TGTGCTAGTGGTTTGGGACAATCTGGGGCCAACGTCCCGACTTTC. Full variable domain (remainder filled in from reference TRBV12-5 and TRBJ2-6): DARVTQTPRHKVTEMGQEVTMRCQPILGHNTVFWYRQTMMQGLELLAYFRNRAPLDDSGMPKDRFSAEMPDATLATLKIQPSEPRDSAVYFCASGLGQSGANVPTFGAGSRLTVL.

J is TRBJ1-3 and V is TRBV6-6; unclear D gene. Germline V lookup: CDR1 MNHNY, CDR2 SVGAGI (reference sequence). V shed 7 bases and J shed 8 bases, with 9 bases lying between them. This CDR3 is built from 11 residues. In nucleotides, the CDR3 is TGTGCCAGCACCCGGTGGGACACCATATATTTT. Translating gives CASTRWDTIYF.

This chain joins TRBV20-1 and TRBJ2-3; 11 bases fit TRBD1. The CDR3 covers 13 residues. Trimming cost V 5 bases and J 4 bases; bases outside gene matches: 2. The V gene's germline CDR1 is DFQATT and CDR2 SNEGSKA (reference sequence). The CDR3 DNA reads as TGCAGTGCTGTGGGACAGGGGGCAGATACGCAGTATTTT. The encoded protein is CSAVGQGADTQYF.

This clonotype appeared many times. This chain connects TRBV7-6 to TRBJ2-7, with 7 bases that match TRBD1. CDR1 and CDR2 (germline): SGHVS, FNYEAQ. The CDR3 covers 14 residues. J was trimmed by 3 bases and V by 3 bases; bases with no gene match: 5. The CDR3, as DNA: TGTGCCAGCAGCTTTCCCGGGACAGACTACGAGCAGTACTTC. It translates to CASSFPGTDYEQYF.

The rearrangement joins TRBV7-9 to TRBJ2-7; possibly TRBD2 for D (5 bases). CDR1 is SEHNR, CDR2 FQNEAQ, per germline (reference sequence). Between the trimmed V and J ends, which lost 5 bases and 3 bases, there was a span of 8 bases. This CDR3 has 12 residues. The CDR3, as DNA: TGTGCCAGCAGCACGGGGTTCTACGAGCAGTACTTC. Translated: CASSTGFYEQYF.

This clonotype was found many times. The V and J genes are TRBV19 and TRBJ2-3; D gene unclear. Trimming stripped 1 base from V and 2 bases from J, with 7 bases between. The CDR3 consists of 14 residues. Germline V lookup: CDR1 LNHDA, CDR2 SQIVND (reference sequence). CDR3 in DNA: TGTGCCAGTAGTATAGGTCAAGACACAGATACGCAGTATTTT. It specifies CASSIGQDTDTQYF.

This clonotype has just a few counts. The chain links TRBV20-1 to TRBJ2-2; D is unresolved. The CDR3 covers 14 residues. Looked up from germline, CDR1 is DFQATT and CDR2 is SNEGSKA (reference sequence). Trimming took off 0 bases at V and 3 bases at J, with 8 bases between the two ends. For the CDR3, the DNA is TGCAGTGCTAGAGATGGCCAGTACACCGGGGAGCTGTTTTTT. It codes for CSARDGQYTGELFF.

At least ten counts were recorded for this clonotype. The V call is TRBV7-9, the J call TRBJ2-1; 10 bases are shared with TRBD1. This CDR3 spans 15 amino acids. Losses at the gene ends were 1 base for V and 5 bases for J; bases not matched to a gene: 2. Germline CDR1 reads SEHNR; CDR2 reads FQNEAQ (reference sequence). CDR3 nucleotide sequence: TGTGCCAGCAGCTTAGTGGGACAGGGGAACAATGAGCAGTTCTTC. Encoded protein: CASSLVGQGNNEQFF.

This clonotype occurred many times. The chain combines TRBV3-1 with TRBJ1-6; D remains ambiguous. V was cut by 0 bases and J by 4 bases, with 16 bases left in between. Germline CDR1 and CDR2: LGHDT and YNNKEL (reference sequence). This CDR3 contains 18 residues. The DNA for the CDR3 is TGTGCCAGCAGCCAAGATGGACGCTTAGGAAGTTATAATTCACCCCTCCACTTT. Residues: CASSQDGRLGSYNSPLHF.

This clonotype came up many times. The chain recombines TRBV2 with TRBJ1-1; D remains unclear. CDR3 length: 14 amino acids. Per the germline V gene, CDR1 is SNHLY and CDR2 is FYNNEI. Deletions cut 3 bases from V and 1 base from J, with 9 bases between. This CDR3 reads CASSEGIGNTEAFF. In DNA, the CDR3 is TGTGCCAGCAGTGAGGGAATCGGGAACACTGAAGCTTTCTTT.